The rows below give T cell receptor beta chains drawn from one sample of a study of OX40 agonist ivuxolimab in advanced cancers. Produced via immunoSEQ multiplex PCR; TCRdb's table is partial and in-frame only. The sample includes almost 70,000 clones, 89% seen only once; the top ten take about 4%. The sequences come from CD4+ or CD8+ T cells sorted from blood, collected in a trial of the OX40 agonist ivuxolimab. These receptors came from an adult with an advanced solid tumor such as melanoma, head and neck, liver or kidney cancer. Each CDR3 is given with its conserved first and last residue. Fields, in order: clone size, V gene, D gene, J gene, CDR3 DNA, CDR3 protein. D genes are given only for firm matches. Clone size is shown for a subset of rows, as once, few, many or a class of expanded clone.

size: -
V: TRBV6-5
D: -
J: TRBJ2-7
DNA: TGTGCCAGCAGTTGGACTGGCTACGAGCAGTACTTC
CDR3: CASSWTGYEQYF

size: once
V: TRBV18
D: TRBD2
J: TRBJ2-1
DNA: TGTGCCAGCTCACCGCTACTAGCGGGAGGTGGCAATGAGCAGTTCTTC
CDR3: CASSPLLAGGGNEQFF

size: -
V: TRBV15
D: TRBD1
J: TRBJ2-7
DNA: TGTGCCACCAGCAGAGATGGGGACAGGGGCTTAGGGGAGCAGTACTTC
CDR3: CATSRDGDRGLGEQYF

size: once
V: TRBV6-5
D: TRBD2
J: TRBJ2-3
DNA: TGTGCCAGCAGTTCTAGGCTAGCGGGAGATCGCGATACGCAGTATTTT
CDR3: CASSSRLAGDRDTQYF

size: once
V: TRBV14
D: -
J: TRBJ2-2
DNA: TGTGCCAGCAGCCGCAACAGGGCCACCGGGGAGCTGTTTTTT
CDR3: CASSRNRATGELFF

size: -
V: TRBV18
D: -
J: TRBJ1-1
DNA: TGTGCCAGCTCACCGTCTCAATCAACTAGGGACACTGAAGCTTTCTTT
CDR3: CASSPSQSTRDTEAFF

size: -
V: TRBV29-1
D: TRBD2
J: TRBJ2-7
DNA: TGCAGCGTTGAACTAAATATGGCGGGAGGGCCGAGTGAGCAGTACTTC
CDR3: CSVELNMAGGPSEQYF

size: -
V: TRBV6-6
D: TRBD1
J: TRBJ1-4
DNA: TGTGCCAGCAGTTCGACAGGGAGCATGGAAGAAAAACTGTTTTTT
CDR3: CASSSTGSMEEKLFF

size: -
V: TRBV6-5
D: TRBD1
J: TRBJ2-7
DNA: TGTGCCAGCAGTTACTCAGACAGGGGTACTTACGAGCAGTACTTC
CDR3: CASSYSDRGTYEQYF

size: -
V: TRBV30
D: -
J: TRBJ1-6
DNA: TGTGCCTGGGAACTGGGGAGGGATTCACCCCTCCACTTT
CDR3: CAWELGRDSPLHF

size: once
V: TRBV5-8
D: TRBD1
J: TRBJ2-7
DNA: TGTGCCAGCAGAATAAAGACAGGGGGGACCTACGAGCAGTACTTC
CDR3: CASRIKTGGTYEQYF

size: -
V: TRBV5-1
D: TRBD1
J: TRBJ2-1
DNA: TGCGCCAGCAGCACTGACAGGGTGGATGAGCAGTTCTTC
CDR3: CASSTDRVDEQFF

size: -
V: TRBV5-1
D: TRBD1
J: TRBJ1-6
DNA: TGCGCCAGCAGCTTGGATACAGGGGGAGGAAATTCACCCCTCCACTTT
CDR3: CASSLDTGGGNSPLHF

size: -
V: TRBV6-6
D: -
J: TRBJ1-1
DNA: TGTGCCAGCTCCCTAGGAGGTAGCACTGAAGCTTTCTTT
CDR3: CASSLGGSTEAFF

size: -
V: TRBV30
D: -
J: TRBJ1-2
DNA: TGTGCCTGGAGTTCCCCACTCGGGGCCATTGGCTACACCTTC
CDR3: CAWSSPLGAIGYTF

size: -
V: TRBV5-1
D: -
J: TRBJ1-5
DNA: TGCGCCAGCAGCCGGGACGGAAATCAGCCCCAGCATTTT
CDR3: CASSRDGNQPQHF

size: -
V: TRBV7-9
D: TRBD1
J: TRBJ1-1
DNA: TGTGCCAGCGGGACAGGGAGGGTAACTGAAGCTTTCTTT
CDR3: CASGTGRVTEAFF

size: few
V: TRBV9
D: -
J: TRBJ1-5
DNA: TGTGCCAGCAGCCCCCGACAAGATCATCAGCCCCAGCATTTT
CDR3: CASSPRQDHQPQHF

size: -
V: TRBV5-4
D: -
J: TRBJ1-1
DNA: TGTGCCAGCAGCTTGTCTCGGGTAGGCACTGAAGCTTTCTTT
CDR3: CASSLSRVGTEAFF

size: -
V: TRBV6-6
D: -
J: TRBJ1-2
DNA: TGTGCCAGCTCCTTGACAGGAATCTATGGCTACACCTTC
CDR3: CASSLTGIYGYTF

size: -
V: TRBV7-2
D: -
J: TRBJ2-1
DNA: TGTGCCAGCAGCTCCGGCTACAATGAGCAGTTCTTC
CDR3: CASSSGYNEQFF

size: -
V: TRBV27
D: -
J: TRBJ1-5
DNA: TGTGCCAGCAGTGATCGCAATCAGCCCCAGCATTTT
CDR3: CASSDRNQPQHF

size: -
V: TRBV4-1
D: TRBD2
J: TRBJ2-1
DNA: TGCGCCAGCAGCCCCGGACTAGCGGGGGCCTCCTACAATGAGCAGTTCTTC
CDR3: CASSPGLAGASYNEQFF

size: -
V: TRBV28
D: -
J: TRBJ2-7
DNA: TGCGCCAGCAAGGTTAAGGGGTACGAGCAGTACTTC
CDR3: CASKVKGYEQYF

size: -
V: TRBV28
D: TRBD1
J: TRBJ1-2
DNA: TGTGCCAGCAGTCCGTCAAGGACAGGTTTTGACTATGGCTACACCTTC
CDR3: CASSPSRTGFDYGYTF

size: -
V: TRBV28
D: -
J: TRBJ2-7
DNA: TGTGCCAGCAGTTTCGGGGCCAGCTACGAGCAGTACTTC
CDR3: CASSFGASYEQYF

size: -
V: TRBV18
D: TRBD1
J: TRBJ1-5
DNA: TGTGCCAGCTCCATGGACAGGGGGCGTCAGCCCCAGCATTTT
CDR3: CASSMDRGRQPQHF

size: once
V: TRBV10-3
D: TRBD1
J: TRBJ2-3
DNA: TGTGCCATCATGGACAGGGCTAAGACAGATACGCAGTATTTT
CDR3: CAIMDRAKTDTQYF

size: once
V: TRBV5-1
D: -
J: TRBJ1-2
DNA: TGCGCCAGCAGCTTGGACAGGTCTAACTATGGCTACACCTTC
CDR3: CASSLDRSNYGYTF

size: -
V: TRBV5-1
D: TRBD1
J: TRBJ1-1
DNA: TGCGCCAGCAGTTTCGGACAGGCCAGAGCTTTCTTT
CDR3: CASSFGQARAFF

size: -
V: TRBV5-4
D: -
J: TRBJ2-7
DNA: TGTGCCAGCAGCGTAGACAACTCCTACGAGCAGTACTTC
CDR3: CASSVDNSYEQYF

size: -
V: TRBV2
D: -
J: TRBJ1-2
DNA: TGTGCCAGCAGCCCCACGGGACTCCCGTCTAACACCTTC
CDR3: CASSPTGLPSNTF

size: -
V: TRBV5-7
D: -
J: TRBJ2-5
DNA: TGTGCCAGCAGCCTTGGGGCTGTGGAGGAGACCCAGTACTTC
CDR3: CASSLGAVEETQYF

size: few
V: TRBV7-2
D: -
J: TRBJ1-1
DNA: TGTGCCAGCAGCCTGAACATTGCAGGTGAAGCTTTCTTT
CDR3: CASSLNIAGEAFF

size: once
V: TRBV9
D: -
J: TRBJ2-3
DNA: TGTGCCAGCAGCGTAGGGACAGATACGCAGTATTTT
CDR3: CASSVGTDTQYF

size: -
V: TRBV11-3
D: -
J: TRBJ2-1
DNA: TGTGCCAGCACCGCTAGCGCTAAAGGGGATGAGCAGTTCTTC
CDR3: CASTASAKGDEQFF

size: -
V: TRBV18
D: TRBD1
J: TRBJ1-6
DNA: TGTGCCAGCTCACCACGGGACAGTAGTAATTCACCCCTCCACTTT
CDR3: CASSPRDSSNSPLHF

size: -
V: TRBV14
D: TRBD2
J: TRBJ2-1
DNA: TGTGCCAGCAGCCGGACTAGCGGGACCTATGAGCAGTTCTTC
CDR3: CASSRTSGTYEQFF

size: -
V: TRBV6-5
D: TRBD1
J: TRBJ2-7
DNA: TGTGCCAGCAGTACAGGGGTGCACGAGCAGTACTTC
CDR3: CASSTGVHEQYF

size: -
V: TRBV7-8
D: TRBD2
J: TRBJ2-3
DNA: TGCGCCAGCAGCTTAGCGGGGGGGGACCAGGGAGATACGCAGTATTTT
CDR3: CASSLAGGDQGDTQYF

size: -
V: TRBV19
D: -
J: TRBJ1-1
DNA: TGTGCCAGTAGTATGTCACAGGTTGAAGCTTTCTTT
CDR3: CASSMSQVEAFF

size: -
V: TRBV9
D: -
J: TRBJ2-7
DNA: TGTGCCAGCAGCGTAGCTATAGGGAACGAGCAGTACTTC
CDR3: CASSVAIGNEQYF

size: -
V: TRBV5-1
D: -
J: TRBJ2-5
DNA: TGCGCCAGCAGCCCACGGGCCCGGGACGAGACCCAGTACTTC
CDR3: CASSPRARDETQYF

size: once
V: TRBV11-2
D: -
J: TRBJ2-7
DNA: TGTGCCAGCAGCACCCTGCGTGGGCGGAGCTCCTACGAGCAGTACTTC
CDR3: CASSTLRGRSSYEQYF

size: -
V: TRBV28
D: TRBD2
J: TRBJ2-7
DNA: TGTGCCAGCACCCTAGGGACTAGCGCCTCCTACGAGCAGTACTTC
CDR3: CASTLGTSASYEQYF

size: -
V: TRBV5-1
D: TRBD1
J: TRBJ2-3
DNA: TGCGCCAGCAGCCCGGGACAGGGAACAGATACGCAGTATTTT
CDR3: CASSPGQGTDTQYF

size: -
V: TRBV10-3
D: -
J: TRBJ1-1
DNA: TGTGCCATCAGGGGGCAGGGAGGCACTGAAGCTTTCTTT
CDR3: CAIRGQGGTEAFF

size: -
V: TRBV11-2
D: TRBD2
J: TRBJ2-1
DNA: TGTGCCAGCAGCTTTAGCGGGAGTAATGAGCAGTTCTTC
CDR3: CASSFSGSNEQFF

size: -
V: TRBV5-4
D: -
J: TRBJ2-3
DNA: TGTGCCAGCAGCCCGGGACATCTTAGCACAGATACGCAGTATTTT
CDR3: CASSPGHLSTDTQYF

size: -
V: TRBV28
D: TRBD1
J: TRBJ2-2
DNA: TGTGCCAGCAGTTTTGTGACAGGGGCCACCGGGGAGCTGTTTTTT
CDR3: CASSFVTGATGELFF

size: -
V: TRBV5-1
D: TRBD2
J: TRBJ2-2
DNA: TGCGCCAGCAGCTTTAGCGGGGGGAACACCGGGGAGCTGTTTTTT
CDR3: CASSFSGGNTGELFF

size: few
V: TRBV29-1
D: TRBD2
J: TRBJ2-7
DNA: TGCAGCGTCCCGGGACTAGCGTGCTACGAGCAGTACTTC
CDR3: CSVPGLACYEQYF

size: -
V: TRBV6-5
D: -
J: TRBJ2-1
DNA: TGTGCCAGCACACCAAGGACACCTAACAATGAGCAGTTCTTC
CDR3: CASTPRTPNNEQFF

size: once
V: TRBV7-2
D: -
J: TRBJ1-1
DNA: TGTGCCAGCAGCTTAACGGATTTCACTGAAGCTTTCTTT
CDR3: CASSLTDFTEAFF

size: -
V: TRBV2
D: -
J: TRBJ1-5
DNA: TGTGCCAGCAGTGAAATCCCTCTACCCCAGCATTTT
CDR3: CASSEIPLPQHF